This T cell receptor beta chain was sequenced for a study of T cells in Graves' hyperthyroidism and ophthalmopathy. The source material, RNA transcripts, was used to amplify TCR beta CDR3 regions. Carried out on the TCR CDR3, a first-round RT-PCR used the HTBI primer set. TCRdb re-called the multiplex PCR reads with MiXCR, one entry per CDR3 protein. The sample has roughly 380,000 distinct CDR3 sequences, more than 11% seen once. As to this clonotype: A junction boundary mismatches the germline segment, possibly from a read error.

Hyperthyroidism, newly diagnosed and lasting under 2 months, affected patients aged 18 to 65. On the basis of clinical symptoms, serum thyroxine and TRAb, thyroid ultrasound and orbital computed tomography, diagnoses were made. The sequenced sample was blood. This TCR came from a woman between 55 and 75 years old with Graves' hyperthyroidism.

This chain's CDR3 is CTSTVGTRNQPQHF. The CDR3 coding sequence is TGTACCAGTACCGTCGGGACCCGCAATCAGCCCCAGCATTTT. This chain uses TRBV19 with TRBJ1-5; D might be TRBD1 (5 bases). The CDR3 has 14 residues. CDR1 is LNHDA and CDR2 is SQIVND in the germline V gene (reference sequence).